This TCR beta chain was documented in a study of control samples from healthy donors and cancer patients. Germline V lookup: CDR1 SQVTM, CDR2 ANQGSEA. This CDR3 contains 13 residues. Trimming cost V 1 base and J 4 bases, with 5 bases left between them. Sequencing was performed with immunoSEQ multiplex PCR; in TCRdb, only in-frame clones are kept and a portion is missing. The sample carries about 250,000 clones, around 80% recorded once. The source material was PBMCs. The genes are TRBV29-1 and TRBJ2-6, with D unresolved. This clonotype originated in a woman between 55 and 75 years old with lung cancer. CDR3 loop: CSVEGKGANVLTF. CDR3 in DNA: TGCAGCGTTGAAGGGAAAGGGGCCAACGTCCTGACTTTC. Based on the CDR3 plus reference TRBV29-1 and TRBJ2-6, the full variable domain is SAVISQKPSRDICQRGTSLTIQCQVDSQVTMMFWYRQQPGQSLTLIATANQGSEATYESGFVIDKFPISRPNLTFSTLTVSNMSPEDSSIYLCSVEGKGANVLTFGAGSRLTVL.